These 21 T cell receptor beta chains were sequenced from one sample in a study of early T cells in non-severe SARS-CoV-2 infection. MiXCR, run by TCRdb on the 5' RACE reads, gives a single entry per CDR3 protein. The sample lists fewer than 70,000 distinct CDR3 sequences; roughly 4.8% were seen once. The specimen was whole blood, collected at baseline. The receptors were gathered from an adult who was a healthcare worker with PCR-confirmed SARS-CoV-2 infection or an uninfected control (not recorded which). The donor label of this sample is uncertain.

Written as DNA, the CDR3 is TGTGCCAGCAGCGCTCGGACGGAAGTGTCCTACGAGCAGTACTTC. This translates into CASSARTEVSYEQYF. The chain carries TRBV7-2 and TRBJ2-7; no clear D gene. The V end lost 5 bases, the J end lost 1 base, and 15 bases lay between the germline ends. The CDR3 runs 15 residues. Per germline, CDR1 SGHTA and CDR2 FQGNSA.

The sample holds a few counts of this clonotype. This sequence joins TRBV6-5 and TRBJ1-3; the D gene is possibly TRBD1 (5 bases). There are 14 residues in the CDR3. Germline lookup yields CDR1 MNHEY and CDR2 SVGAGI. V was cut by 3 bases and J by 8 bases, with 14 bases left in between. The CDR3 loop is CASSYGSPQDTIYF. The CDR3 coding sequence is TGTGCCAGCAGTTATGGCAGCCCACAGGACACCATATATTTT.

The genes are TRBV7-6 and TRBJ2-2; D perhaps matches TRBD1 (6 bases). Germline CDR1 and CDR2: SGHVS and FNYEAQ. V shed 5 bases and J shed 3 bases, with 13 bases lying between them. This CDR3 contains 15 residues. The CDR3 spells CASSTWTADTGELFF. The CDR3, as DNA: TGTGCCAGCAGCACCTGGACAGCCGACACCGGGGAGCTGTTTTTT.

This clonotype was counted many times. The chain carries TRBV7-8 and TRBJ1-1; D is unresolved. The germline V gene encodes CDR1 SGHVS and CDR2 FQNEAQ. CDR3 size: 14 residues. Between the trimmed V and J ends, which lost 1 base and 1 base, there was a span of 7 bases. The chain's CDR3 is CASSLVRENTEAFF. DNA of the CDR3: TGTGCCAGCAGCTTAGTGCGGGAGAACACTGAAGCTTTCTTT.

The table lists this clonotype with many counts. The CDR3 here is CASSPWDTQNYGYTF. The CDR3 DNA sequence: TGTGCCAGCAGCCCCTGGGACACACAGAACTATGGCTACACCTTC. The chain joins TRBV7-8 to TRBJ1-2; a weak D match, TRBD1 (6 bases). The ends were cut back, 5 bases at V and 2 bases at J, with 15 bases in the middle. The germline V gene encodes CDR1 SGHVS and CDR2 FQNEAQ. This CDR3 has 15 amino acids.

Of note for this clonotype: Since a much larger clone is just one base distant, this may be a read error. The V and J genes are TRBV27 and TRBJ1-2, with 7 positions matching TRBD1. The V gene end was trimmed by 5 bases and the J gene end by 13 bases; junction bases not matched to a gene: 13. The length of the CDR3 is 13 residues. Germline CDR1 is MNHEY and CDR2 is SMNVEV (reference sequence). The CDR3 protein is CASSPLTGTIFTF. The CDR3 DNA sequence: TGTGCCAGCAGTCCACTGACAGGGACCATTTTCACCTTC.

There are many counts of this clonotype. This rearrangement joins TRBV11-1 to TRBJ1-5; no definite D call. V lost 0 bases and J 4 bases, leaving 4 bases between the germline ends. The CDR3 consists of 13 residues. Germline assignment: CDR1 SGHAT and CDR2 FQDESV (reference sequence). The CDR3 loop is CASSLALNQPQHF. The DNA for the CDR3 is TGTGCCAGCAGCTTAGCGCTTAATCAGCCCCAGCATTTT.

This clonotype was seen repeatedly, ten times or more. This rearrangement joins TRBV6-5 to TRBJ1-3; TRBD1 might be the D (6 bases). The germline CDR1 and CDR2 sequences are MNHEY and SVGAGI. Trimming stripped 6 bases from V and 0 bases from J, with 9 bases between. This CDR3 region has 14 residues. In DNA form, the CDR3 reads TGTGCCAGCAGAAAACAGGGCTCTGGAAACACCATATATTTT. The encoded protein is CASRKQGSGNTIYF.

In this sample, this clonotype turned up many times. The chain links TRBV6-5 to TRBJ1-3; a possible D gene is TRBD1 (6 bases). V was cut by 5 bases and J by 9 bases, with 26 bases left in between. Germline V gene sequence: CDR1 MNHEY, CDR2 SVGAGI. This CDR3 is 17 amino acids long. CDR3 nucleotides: TGTGCCAGCAGTCTAGACCCCGGGACACACCGCCGGGGCACCATATATTTT. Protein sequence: CASSLDPGTHRRGTIYF.

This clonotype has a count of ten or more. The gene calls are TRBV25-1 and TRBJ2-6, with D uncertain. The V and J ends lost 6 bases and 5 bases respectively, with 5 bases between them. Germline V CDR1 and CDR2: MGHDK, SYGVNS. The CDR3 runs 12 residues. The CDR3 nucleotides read TGTGCCAGCAGCGCCAGGGCCAACGTCCTGACTTTC. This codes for CASSARANVLTF.

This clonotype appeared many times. The CDR3 region is CAISESPGQGNRELFF. The CDR3 DNA sequence: TGTGCCATCAGTGAGTCCCCGGGACAGGGGAACCGGGAGCTGTTTTTT. V usage is TRBV10-3 and J usage is TRBJ2-2, with 10 bases aligning to TRBD1. In germline, CDR1 is ENHRY, CDR2 SYGVKD. The V and J ends lost 0 bases and 9 bases, in that order; junction bases with no gene match: 7. The CDR3 is 16 amino acids.

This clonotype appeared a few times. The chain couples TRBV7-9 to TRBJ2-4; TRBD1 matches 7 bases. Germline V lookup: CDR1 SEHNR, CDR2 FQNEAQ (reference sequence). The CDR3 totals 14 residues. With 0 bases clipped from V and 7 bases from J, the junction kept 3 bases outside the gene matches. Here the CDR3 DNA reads TGTGCCAGCAGCTTAGCATCCAGGGGGAACATTCAGTACTTC. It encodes CASSLASRGNIQYF.

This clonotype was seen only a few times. The CDR3 DNA is TGCAGCGTTGGGGCAACTACGGAAAATAATGAAAAACTGTTTTTT. Protein sequence: CSVGATTENNEKLFF. The rearrangement joins TRBV29-1 to TRBJ1-4, with D unclear. CDR1 is SQVTM and CDR2 is ANQGSEA in the germline V gene. The ends were cut back, 4 bases at V and 4 bases at J, with 16 bases in the middle. The CDR3 has 15 residues.

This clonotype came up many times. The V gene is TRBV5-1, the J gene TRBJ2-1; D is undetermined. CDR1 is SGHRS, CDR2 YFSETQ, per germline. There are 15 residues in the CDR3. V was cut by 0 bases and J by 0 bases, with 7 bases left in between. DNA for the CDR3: TGCGCCAGCAGCTTGGAGGGTTACTCCTACAATGAGCAGTTCTTC. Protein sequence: CASSLEGYSYNEQFF. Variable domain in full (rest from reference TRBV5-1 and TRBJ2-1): KAGVTQTPRYLIKTRGQQVTLSCSPISGHRSVSWYQQTPGQGLQFLFEYFSETQRNKGNFPGRFSGRQFSNSRSEMNVSTLELGDSALYLCASSLEGYSYNEQFFGPGTRLTVL.

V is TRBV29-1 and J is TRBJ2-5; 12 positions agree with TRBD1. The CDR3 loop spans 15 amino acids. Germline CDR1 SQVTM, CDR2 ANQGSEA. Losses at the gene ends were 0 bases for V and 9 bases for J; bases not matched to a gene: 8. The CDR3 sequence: CSVEEAGTGGASQYF. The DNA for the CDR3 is TGCAGCGTTGAAGAGGCCGGGACAGGGGGCGCGTCCCAGTACTTC.

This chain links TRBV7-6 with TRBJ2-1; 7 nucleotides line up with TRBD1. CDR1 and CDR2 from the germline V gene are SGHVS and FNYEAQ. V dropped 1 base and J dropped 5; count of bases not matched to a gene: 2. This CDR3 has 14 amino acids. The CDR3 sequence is CASSLEDRNNEQFF. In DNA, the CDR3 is TGTGCCAGCAGCTTAGAGGACAGGAACAATGAGCAGTTCTTC.

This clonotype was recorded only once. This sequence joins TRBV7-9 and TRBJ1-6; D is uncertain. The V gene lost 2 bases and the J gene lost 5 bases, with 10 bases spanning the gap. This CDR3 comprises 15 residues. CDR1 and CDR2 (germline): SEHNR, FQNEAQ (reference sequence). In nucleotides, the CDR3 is TGTGCCAGCAGCTTAATCAGTGTGGATAATTCACCCCTCCACTTT. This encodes CASSLISVDNSPLHF.

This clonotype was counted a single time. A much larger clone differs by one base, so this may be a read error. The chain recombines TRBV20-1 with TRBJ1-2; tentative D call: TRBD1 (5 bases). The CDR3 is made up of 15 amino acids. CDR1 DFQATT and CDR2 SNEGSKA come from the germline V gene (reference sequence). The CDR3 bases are TGCAGTGCTAGCCGGGACCGGCCCTCTTTCTATGGCTGCACCTTC. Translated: CSASRDRPSFYGCTF.

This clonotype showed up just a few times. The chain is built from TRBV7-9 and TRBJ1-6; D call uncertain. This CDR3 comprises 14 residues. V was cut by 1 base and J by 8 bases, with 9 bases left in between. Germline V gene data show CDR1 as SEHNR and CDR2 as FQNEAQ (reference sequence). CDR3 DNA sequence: TGTGCCAGCAGCTTAGAGGGTACCTATTCACCCCTCCACTTT. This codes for CASSLEGTYSPLHF.

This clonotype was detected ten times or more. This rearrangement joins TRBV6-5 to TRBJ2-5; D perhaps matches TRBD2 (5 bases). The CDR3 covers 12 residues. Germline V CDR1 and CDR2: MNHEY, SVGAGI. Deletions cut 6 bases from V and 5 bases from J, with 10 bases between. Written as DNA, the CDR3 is TGTGCCAGCAGCCAAGGCGGGGAGACCCAGTACTTC. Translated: CASSQGGETQYF.

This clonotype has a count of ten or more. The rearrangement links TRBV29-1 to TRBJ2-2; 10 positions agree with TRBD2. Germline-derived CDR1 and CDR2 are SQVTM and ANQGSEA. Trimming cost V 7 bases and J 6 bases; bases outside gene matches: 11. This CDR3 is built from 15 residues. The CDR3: CSAERGGLIPGELFF. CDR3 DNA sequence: TGCAGCGCAGAGCGGGGGGGCCTTATCCCCGGGGAGCTGTTTTTT.